The 9 T cell receptor beta chains given below trace back to one sample, sequenced in a study of blood T cell repertoires in COVID-19. Using immunoSEQ multiplex PCR, the repertoire was profiled, and TCRdb retains in-frame clones only, with some absent. Seen here are more than 250,000 clones, approximately 90% observed once, and the top ten hold 6% to 6.5%. The sequencing input was PBMCs or T cells enriched from blood (not recorded which). These receptors were obtained from a woman aged 40 to 49 who had recovered from COVID-19.

The genes are TRBV4-3 and TRBJ2-2; D might be TRBD1 (6 bases). The CDR3 loop spans 18 amino acids. Trimming shortened V by 3 bases and J by 1 base, and 18 bases separated the two germline ends. Germline-derived CDR1 and CDR2 are LGHNA and YSLEER. The CDR3 reads CASSHRLTGKLNTGELFF. Written as DNA, the CDR3 is TGCGCCAGCAGCCACCGATTGACAGGCAAACTGAACACCGGGGAGCTGTTTTTT.

This clone was seen a handful of times. The chain couples TRBV28 to TRBJ2-7, with a tentative D call TRBD1 (6 bases). CDR1 and CDR2 from the germline V gene are MDHEN and SYDVKM. The CDR3 totals 15 residues. V lost 7 bases, J lost 4 bases, and 20 bases lay in between. CDR3 nucleotides: TGTGCCAGCACCCCCAGTGGGGGCGTGGTGTACGAGCAGTACTTC. Protein product: CASTPSGGVVYEQYF.

The V call is TRBV9, the J call TRBJ2-1, with a weak D call TRBD2 (5 bases). The V end was cut by 4 bases, the J end by 5 bases, with 16 bases between. CDR3 length: 15 residues. CDR1 and CDR2 from the germline V gene are SGDLS and YYNGEE. The CDR3 nucleotides read TGTGCCAGCAGCCCGAGACTAATACGCAACAATGAGCAGTTCTTC. This codes for CASSPRLIRNNEQFF.

Only one count was recorded for this clone. This chain joins TRBV5-1 and TRBJ2-2; D is undetermined. The germline V gene has CDR1 SGHRS and CDR2 YFSETQ. There are 16 residues in the CDR3. V was pared by 4 bases and J by 0 bases, with 13 bases between. CDR3 bases: TGCGCCAGCAGCCCCCCGTCTCTCGCGAACACCGGGGAGCTGTTTTTT. Its protein is CASSPPSLANTGELFF.

This clone has more than one count but fewer than ten. This chain joins TRBV28 and TRBJ1-5; 7 nucleotides line up with TRBD1. Germline CDR1 MDHEN, CDR2 SYDVKM. The CDR3 covers 14 residues. The V gene end was trimmed by 5 bases and the J gene end by 2 bases; junction bases not matched to a gene: 3. The DNA of the CDR3 is TGTGCCAGCAGTCATGGGACAGGCAATCAGCCCCAGCATTTT. Protein sequence: CASSHGTGNQPQHF. Variable domain in full (rest from reference TRBV28 and TRBJ1-5): DVKVTQSSRYLVKRTGEKVFLECVQDMDHENMFWYRQDPGLGLRLIYFSYDVKMKEKGDIPEGYSVSREKKERFSLILESASTNQTSMYLCASSHGTGNQPQHFGDGTRLSIL.

This clone has a handful of counts. V is TRBV2 and J is TRBJ2-1; TRBD1 matches 8 bases. Germline V gives CDR1 SNHLY, CDR2 FYNNEI. This CDR3 comprises 15 residues. V dropped 5 bases and J dropped 8; count of bases not matched to a gene: 11. The CDR3 nucleotides are TGTGCCAGCAGTAAAGGACCGGGACAGGATGATGAGCAGTTCTTC. Translation gives CASSKGPGQDDEQFF. The variable domain in full, completed from reference TRBV2 and TRBJ2-1, reads EPEVTQTPSHQVTQMGQEVILRCVPISNHLYFYWYRQILGQKVEFLVSFYNNEISEKSEIFDDQFSVERPDGSNFTLKIRSTKLEDSAMYFCASSKGPGQDDEQFFGPGTRLTVL.

CDR3 DNA: TGTGCCATCAGTGAGACAGGGGGTAGGGAGCAGTACTTC. It yields the protein CAISETGGREQYF. The rearrangement uses TRBV10-3 and TRBJ2-7; 8 nucleotides agree with TRBD1. The CDR3 runs 13 residues. The J segment lost 7 bases and the V segment lost 2 bases, leaving 4 bases of the junction unmatched. Germline CDR1 reads ENHRY; CDR2 reads SYGVKD.

There are a few counts of this clone. The CDR3 is CASSLGLAGSHEQYF. In DNA form, the CDR3 reads TGTGCCAGCAGCTTGGGACTAGCGGGAAGCCACGAGCAGTACTTC. The gene calls are TRBV5-4 and TRBJ2-7, with 11 nucleotides matching TRBD2. Trimming took 0 bases from V and 5 from J; bases not matched to a gene: 4. The germline V gene has CDR1 SGHNT and CDR2 YYREEE (reference sequence). CDR3 length: 15 amino acids.

The chain carries TRBV5-1 and TRBJ2-5; D is possibly TRBD2 (6 bases). This CDR3 comprises 14 residues. Germline V gives CDR1 SGHRS, CDR2 YFSETQ. V was clipped by 6 bases and J by 2 bases, with 14 bases between them. CDR3 amino acids: CASKEGTAQETQYF. The CDR3, as DNA: TGCGCCAGCAAGGAGGGAACAGCTCAAGAGACCCAGTACTTC.